Following are 9 T cell receptor beta chains from one sample sequenced in a study of T cell responses to AZD1222 COVID-19 vaccine (dated by TCRdb to the early 2020s). Libraries were built with the immunoSEQ multiplex PCR assay. Sourced from immuneACCESS, this table was stored by TCRdb with only in-frame sequences that have V and J called. A share of the clones is absent; for the studies checked, an unresolved V gene accounts for under half, and the remainder has no known explanation. This sample comprises about 140,000 clones, around 89% of them detected only once. About 3% of the sample rests with the top ten. The time point tag for this specimen amounts to: about 28 days (+/-7) after the second vaccine dose. The sequencing used peripheral blood, collected 28 days after the second AZD1222 dose. The receptor source for this set is an adult who received the AZD1222 COVID-19 vaccine.

V gene TRBV25-1 combines with J gene TRBJ1-1; tentatively, D is TRBD1 (5 bases). This CDR3 region has 14 residues. The V gene lost 7 bases and the J gene lost 5 bases, with 17 bases spanning the gap. Germline V gene data show CDR1 as MGHDK and CDR2 as SYGVNS. In DNA, the CDR3 is TGTGCCAGCATTCCAGCCGCCTGGGGGACTGAAGCTTTCTTT. It codes for CASIPAAWGTEAFF.

The chain is built from TRBV15 and TRBJ2-6; no firm D call. Germline CDR1 and CDR2: LNHNV and YYDKDF (reference sequence). The CDR3 length is 15 residues. Trimming removed 3 bases at V and 3 bases at J, with 9 bases between. The CDR3 DNA sequence: TGTGCCACCAGCAGTGAACGGATTGGGGCCAACGTCCTGACTTTC. Amino acid sequence: CATSSERIGANVLTF.

This clone was detected only once. V and J are TRBV5-1 and TRBJ1-5; perhaps TRBD1 as D (5 bases). The CDR3 spans 14 residues. Germline values: CDR1 SGHRS, CDR2 YFSETQ. V was cut by 0 bases and J by 4 bases, with 8 bases left in between. The CDR3 is CASSLVGGNQPQHF. The CDR3 DNA follows: TGCGCCAGCAGCTTGGTGGGGGGGAATCAGCCCCAGCATTTT.

This chain joins TRBV10-3 and TRBJ2-3; D is possibly TRBD2 (6 bases). V lost 11 bases to trimming and J lost 0 bases, with 9 bases between them. This CDR3 has 12 residues. CDR1 and CDR2 (germline): ENHRY, SYGVKD. The CDR3 sequence: CAFGGSTDTQYF. The CDR3 bases are TGTGCCTTTGGGGGGAGCACAGATACGCAGTATTTT.

V usage is TRBV7-2 and J usage is TRBJ1-2, with 11 bases aligning to TRBD1. Germline loops: CDR1 SGHTA, CDR2 FQGNSA. V shed 5 bases, J shed 0 bases, and the junction held 11 bases outside the gene matches. There are 18 residues in the CDR3. The CDR3 region has the DNA TGTGCCAGCAGCGTAGATCGGGACAGGGGGTCTTCTAACTATGGCTACACCTTC. Its protein is CASSVDRDRGSSNYGYTF.

The genes are TRBV25-1 and TRBJ1-6, with D possibly matching TRBD1 (5 bases). V lost 3 bases to trimming and J lost 7 bases, with 16 bases between them. The germline gives CDR1 MGHDK, CDR2 SYGVNS. The CDR3 runs to 16 residues. As DNA, the CDR3 is TGTGCCAGCAGTGACCCACTCACAGGTTCGAATTCACCCCTCCACTTT. It yields the protein CASSDPLTGSNSPLHF.

The chain carries TRBV19 and TRBJ1-5, with 8 bases aligning to TRBD1. The CDR3 spans 13 residues. Per germline, CDR1 LNHDA and CDR2 SQIVND (reference sequence). With V trimmed by 9 bases and J by 4 bases, 5 bases remained unmatched. The CDR3 reads CASRDRINQPQHF. In nucleotides, the CDR3 is TGTGCCAGCCGGGACAGGATTAATCAGCCCCAGCATTTT.

This chain joins TRBV30 and TRBJ1-2; D perhaps matches TRBD1 (6 bases). With 0 bases removed from V and 3 bases from J, the gap between germline ends came to 8 bases. Germline V gene lookup returns CDR1 GTSNPN and CDR2 SVGIG (reference sequence). The CDR3 is 13 residues long. DNA of the CDR3: TGTGCCTGGAGTGTACGACAGGACTATGGCTACACCTTC. Translating gives CAWSVRQDYGYTF.

The chain links TRBV18 to TRBJ2-3, with 13 bases fitting TRBD2. V shed 2 bases and J 5 bases; nucleotides not matched to a gene: 4. The germline V gene encodes CDR1 KGHSH and CDR2 LQKENI. The CDR3 has 16 amino acids. CDR3 bases: TGTGCCAGCTCACCAACTAGCGGGGGGGGTCAAGATACGCAGTATTTT. Protein product: CASSPTSGGGQDTQYF.